Listed here are 28 T cell receptor beta chains from one sample, sequenced in a study of cytomegalovirus exposure and HLA in healthy donors. The PCR had 60 Vbeta and 13 Jbeta primers. Repertoires were generated with immunoSEQ multiplex PCR, while TCRdb's copy carries only in-frame clones and drops some. The sample lists about 190,000 clones, 75% to 90% occurring once. The sample comprised PBMCs. The receptor source for this set is a boy under 10 years old in good health and CMV-seronegative.

V usage is TRBV6-1 and J usage is TRBJ2-1; 10 nucleotides align to TRBD1. The germline V gene has CDR1 MNHNS and CDR2 SASEGT. The CDR3 length is 15 residues. V shed 3 bases and J 6 bases; nucleotides not matched to a gene: 5. CDR3 sequence reads: CASSETGGDFNEQFF. In DNA, the CDR3 is TGTGCCAGCAGTGAGACAGGGGGCGATTTCAATGAGCAGTTCTTC.

The V call is TRBV6-1, the J call TRBJ2-2; TRBD2 matches 8 bases. Looked up from germline, CDR1 is MNHNS and CDR2 is SASEGT. CDR3 size: 18 residues. Germline trimming cut 2 bases from V and 6 bases from J; bases unmatched to any gene: 14. In nucleotides, the CDR3 is TGTGCCAGCAGTGAAAAGCTGGCGGGAGGATTTGCGTCCGGGGAGCTGTTTTTT. This sequence encodes CASSEKLAGGFASGELFF.

This clone was observed once. As DNA, the CDR3 is TGTGCCAGCAGTTTAGCCGGGGGGAGGGGCAATCAGCCCCAGCATTTT. Encoded protein: CASSLAGGRGNQPQHF. The chain joins TRBV28 to TRBJ1-5, with D perhaps TRBD1 (5 bases). CDR1 and CDR2 from the germline V gene are MDHEN and SYDVKM. The V end lost 2 bases, the J end lost 2 bases, and 13 bases lay between the germline ends. CDR3 length: 16 amino acids.

This chain links TRBV7-9 with TRBJ2-5; 7 bases align to TRBD2. The CDR3 sequence is 16 residues long. Germline V gene data show CDR1 as SEHNR and CDR2 as FQNEAQ (reference sequence). After removal of 2 bases from V and 5 bases from J, the junction contained 11 bases not matched to a gene. The CDR3 protein is CASSLISASGGETQYF. CDR3 DNA sequence: TGTGCCAGCAGCTTAATCTCGGCTAGCGGTGGCGAGACCCAGTACTTC.

The chain joins TRBV27 to TRBJ1-1; no clear D gene. This CDR3 is 13 amino acids long. V was trimmed by 5 bases and J by 9 bases, leaving 16 bases between them. Germline CDR1 reads MNHEY; CDR2 reads SMNVEV (reference sequence). Written as DNA, the CDR3 is TGTGCCAGCAGTCCTTCAGGCCGGCCAAAAGCTTTCTTT. Protein: CASSPSGRPKAFF.

The V gene is TRBV6-5, the J gene TRBJ2-1; 11 positions agree with TRBD2. V lost 7 bases, J lost 9 bases, and 11 bases stayed unmatched. This CDR3 has 15 residues. Germline CDR1 is MNHEY and CDR2 is SVGAGI. The DNA for the CDR3 is TGTGCCAGCAAGGAGGAGGGACTAGCGGTCGGTGAGCAGTTCTTC. Translation gives CASKEEGLAVGEQFF.

The rearrangement joins TRBV28 to TRBJ2-5; D may be TRBD1 (5 bases). Per the germline V gene, CDR1 is MDHEN and CDR2 is SYDVKM. Between the trimmed V and J ends, which lost 7 bases and 4 bases, there was a span of 19 bases. CDR3 length: 15 amino acids. CDR3 sequence: CASKNPGMVSETQYF. In DNA, the CDR3 is TGTGCCAGCAAGAACCCAGGGATGGTGTCAGAGACCCAGTACTTC.

On this clone: The same CDR3 also results from other DNA sequences found in this sample. The chain uses TRBV9 and TRBJ2-5; D is perhaps TRBD1 (6 bases). With 0 bases removed from V and 3 bases from J, the gap between germline ends came to 21 bases. Germline V CDR1 and CDR2: SGDLS, YYNGEE. The CDR3 runs to 18 residues. The CDR3 protein is CASSVEVSGGHPEETQYF. The CDR3 DNA follows: TGTGCCAGCAGCGTAGAGGTGAGTGGGGGACACCCAGAAGAGACCCAGTACTTC.

This chain links TRBV7-3 with TRBJ2-2, with D possibly TRBD2 on 7 matching bases. CDR3 length: 18 residues. In germline, CDR1 is SGHTA, CDR2 FQGTGA. Trimming stripped 1 base from V and 3 bases from J, with 18 bases between. Written as DNA, the CDR3 is TGTGCCAGCAGCTTAAGAGGGGGGGGCCGGATGGACACCGGGGAGCTGTTTTTT. Residues: CASSLRGGGRMDTGELFF.

V usage is TRBV5-1 and J usage is TRBJ1-6, with 10 bases aligning to TRBD1. J was trimmed by 13 bases and V by 4 bases; bases with no gene match: 8. Germline CDR1 is SGHRS and CDR2 is YFSETQ. This CDR3 is 14 amino acids long. CDR3 loop: CASSPGTGAVPLHF. The CDR3 bases are TGCGCCAGCAGCCCGGGGACAGGGGCGGTCCCCCTCCACTTT.

V is TRBV28 and J is TRBJ2-7; 9 nucleotides match TRBD1. The CDR3 is 14 amino acids. Germline CDR1 MDHEN, CDR2 SYDVKM. The V segment lost 5 bases and the J segment 7 bases; nucleotides outside the gene matches: 9. The CDR3 DNA reads as TGTGCCAGCAGTACTGGGACAGGGACGGGTGAGCAGTACTTC. Residues: CASSTGTGTGEQYF.

The rearrangement joins TRBV10-2 to TRBJ1-2; TRBD1 might be the D (5 bases). Germline V CDR1 and CDR2: WSHSY, SAAADI. The CDR3 loop spans 12 amino acids. V gave up 6 bases and J gave up 8 bases, with 13 bases separating them. For the CDR3, the DNA is TGCGCCAGCAGAGGGACTTGGAAAGGCTACACCTTC. It codes for CASRGTWKGYTF.

The V and J genes are TRBV27 and TRBJ1-2; possibly TRBD1 for D (6 bases). The CDR3 is 14 amino acids. Germline V gene lookup returns CDR1 MNHEY and CDR2 SMNVEV (reference sequence). Between the trimmed V and J ends, which lost 5 bases and 0 bases, there was a span of 10 bases. The CDR3 DNA sequence: TGTGCCAGCAGTCCGGGACATCCTAACTATGGCTACACCTTC. Translation gives CASSPGHPNYGYTF.

V usage is TRBV2 and J usage is TRBJ1-6, with D tentatively TRBD1 (6 bases). Germline CDR1 SNHLY, CDR2 FYNNEI. This CDR3 is 16 amino acids long. The V gene lost 6 bases and the J gene lost 14 bases, with 26 bases spanning the gap. The CDR3 coding sequence is TGTGCCAGCAGGAGCCAAGGGTGGGGGCAAGACAAGGCCCTCCACTTT. Its translation: CASRSQGWGQDKALHF. Drawing the rest from reference TRBV2 and TRBJ1-6, the complete variable domain is EPEVTQTPSHQVTQMGQEVILRCVPISNHLYFYWYRQILGQKVEFLVSFYNNEISEKSEIFDDQFSVERPDGSNFTLKIRSTKLEDSAMYFCASRSQGWGQDKALHFGNGTRLTVT.

V is TRBV13 and J is TRBJ2-1, with D possibly matching TRBD1 (6 bases). Looked up from germline, CDR1 is PRHDT and CDR2 is FYEKMQ (reference sequence). This CDR3 has 15 amino acids. The V end lost 2 bases, the J end lost 6 bases, and 14 bases lay between the germline ends. CDR3 DNA: TGTGCCAGCAGCTTAAACAGGGTTACCTCCAATGAGCAGTTCTTC. Translation gives CASSLNRVTSNEQFF. Combining the CDR3 with reference TRBV13 and TRBJ2-1 gives the whole variable domain AAGVIQSPRHLIKEKRETATLKCYPIPRHDTVYWYQQGPGQDPQFLISFYEKMQSDKGSIPDRFSAQQFSDYHSELNMSSLELGDSALYFCASSLNRVTSNEQFFGPGTRLTVL.

This rearrangement joins TRBV7-9 to TRBJ2-7, with a tentative D call TRBD1 (6 bases). This CDR3 has 15 amino acids. V lost 4 bases, J lost 2 bases, and 15 bases lay in between. Per germline, CDR1 SEHNR and CDR2 FQNEAQ (reference sequence). This CDR3 reads CASSSNRVFTYEQYF. The CDR3 nucleotides read TGTGCCAGCAGCTCGAACAGGGTATTCACCTACGAGCAGTACTTC.

The J gene is TRBJ2-7, the V gene TRBV29-1; D not resolved. Germline V gives CDR1 SQVTM, CDR2 ANQGSEA. V was clipped by 7 bases and J by 0 bases, with 13 bases between them. CDR3 length: 13 residues. CDR3 coding DNA: TGCAGCGCCGAAGGTCGCGGCTCCTACGAGCAGTACTTC. It specifies CSAEGRGSYEQYF.

The V and J genes are TRBV11-3 and TRBJ2-2; D possibly corresponds to TRBD2 (5 bases). The CDR3 runs to 15 residues. The V gene lost 5 bases and the J gene lost 7 bases, with 17 bases spanning the gap. The germline CDR1 and CDR2 sequences are SGHNT and YENEEA. The chain's CDR3 is CASSLGPARDGELFF. For the CDR3, the DNA is TGTGCCAGCAGCCTCGGGCCTGCTCGGGACGGGGAGCTGTTTTTT.

The genes are TRBV6-1 and TRBJ1-5; a possible D gene is TRBD1 (5 bases). V was cut by 3 bases and J by 5 bases, with 11 bases left in between. CDR3 length equals 14 residues. The germline gives CDR1 MNHNS, CDR2 SASEGT. This CDR3 reads CASSEGGLYQPQHF. The DNA of the CDR3 is TGTGCCAGCAGTGAGGGGGGATTGTATCAGCCCCAGCATTTT.

Judged by abundance, this clone is large. Other DNA sequences of this sample code for an identical CDR3. This chain uses TRBV12-2 with TRBJ1-3; the table's D call of TRBD1 was not tested on the DNA. TRBV12-2 counts as a pseudogene. The length of the CDR3 is 15 residues. CDR3 in DNA: TGTGCAAGTCGCCCTCGGGACAGGGTGGGAAACACCATATATTTT. Encoded protein: CASRPRDRVGNTIYF.

The rearrangement joins TRBV18 to TRBJ1-2, with a tentative D call TRBD1 (5 bases). V was cut by 5 bases and J by 2 bases, with 12 bases left in between. CDR1 is KGHSH, CDR2 LQKENI, per germline. The CDR3 loop spans 14 amino acids. Here the CDR3 DNA reads TGTGCCAGCTCAGCCACGGGACTCAACTATGGCTACACCTTC. Translation: CASSATGLNYGYTF.

The chain recombines TRBV2 with TRBJ2-6; TRBD2 matches 8 bases. The length of the CDR3 is 21 residues. V trimming: 4 bases; J trimming: 2 bases; junction bases outside the gene matches: 19. Germline assignment: CDR1 SNHLY and CDR2 FYNNEI. In DNA, the CDR3 is TGTGCCAGCAGTGTTAGGTCGCTAGCGGGTTCGCCCTTCACTGGGGCCAACGTCCTGACTTTC. Amino acids: CASSVRSLAGSPFTGANVLTF.

The rearrangement joins TRBV5-8 to TRBJ2-1, with 8 nucleotides matching TRBD2. Germline V lookup: CDR1 SGHTS, CDR2 YDEGEE. There are 15 residues in the CDR3. Trimming took 0 bases from V and 7 from J; bases not matched to a gene: 6. The CDR3 loop is CASSLVAGGVNEQFF. The CDR3 bases are TGTGCCAGCAGCTTGGTGGCGGGAGGCGTGAATGAGCAGTTCTTC.

CDR3 nucleotide sequence: TGTGCCAGCAGGTTGTACAGCTCCTACGAGCAGTACTTC. Translating it yields CASRLYSSYEQYF. V is TRBV28 and J is TRBJ2-7; D ambiguous. This CDR3 contains 13 residues. Germline V gene sequence: CDR1 MDHEN, CDR2 SYDVKM. Trimming pared 6 bases from V and 0 bases from J, leaving 9 bases between.

The genes are TRBV5-1 and TRBJ2-1; 7 nucleotides align to TRBD2. This CDR3 comprises 15 residues. V shed 0 bases, J shed 7 bases, and the junction held 7 bases outside the gene matches. The V gene's germline CDR1 is SGHRS and CDR2 YFSETQ. The CDR3 region has the DNA TGCGCCAGCAGCTTGGTCAGCGGGACTTGGAATGAGCAGTTCTTC. Its protein is CASSLVSGTWNEQFF.

The V call is TRBV7-9, the J call TRBJ1-2; 10 positions agree with TRBD1. This CDR3 has 17 amino acids. Germline trimming cut 1 base from V and 4 bases from J; bases unmatched to any gene: 9. Germline V gives CDR1 SEHNR, CDR2 FQNEAQ (reference sequence). Here the CDR3 DNA reads TGTGCCAGCAGCTTAGTAGGGACAGGGGTTGTAGGCTATGGCTACACCTTC. Translation: CASSLVGTGVVGYGYTF.

The chain uses TRBV7-9 and TRBJ1-2; D may be TRBD1 (6 bases). Germline V gives CDR1 SEHNR, CDR2 FQNEAQ (reference sequence). The CDR3 contains 13 residues. The V gene lost 5 bases and the J gene lost 8 bases, with 15 bases spanning the gap. DNA for the CDR3: TGTGCCAGCAGCCCTGACAGGCAAAGCGGCTACACCTTC. Its translation: CASSPDRQSGYTF.

The chain links TRBV7-9 to TRBJ2-5; D call uncertain. The CDR3 length is 14 residues. Trimming removed 0 bases from V and 0 bases from J, with 5 bases in between. Looked up from germline, CDR1 is SEHNR and CDR2 is FQNEAQ (reference sequence). CDR3 sequence (DNA): TGTGCCAGCAGCTTAGCAGAGTACCAAGAGACCCAGTACTTC. Its translation is CASSLAEYQETQYF.